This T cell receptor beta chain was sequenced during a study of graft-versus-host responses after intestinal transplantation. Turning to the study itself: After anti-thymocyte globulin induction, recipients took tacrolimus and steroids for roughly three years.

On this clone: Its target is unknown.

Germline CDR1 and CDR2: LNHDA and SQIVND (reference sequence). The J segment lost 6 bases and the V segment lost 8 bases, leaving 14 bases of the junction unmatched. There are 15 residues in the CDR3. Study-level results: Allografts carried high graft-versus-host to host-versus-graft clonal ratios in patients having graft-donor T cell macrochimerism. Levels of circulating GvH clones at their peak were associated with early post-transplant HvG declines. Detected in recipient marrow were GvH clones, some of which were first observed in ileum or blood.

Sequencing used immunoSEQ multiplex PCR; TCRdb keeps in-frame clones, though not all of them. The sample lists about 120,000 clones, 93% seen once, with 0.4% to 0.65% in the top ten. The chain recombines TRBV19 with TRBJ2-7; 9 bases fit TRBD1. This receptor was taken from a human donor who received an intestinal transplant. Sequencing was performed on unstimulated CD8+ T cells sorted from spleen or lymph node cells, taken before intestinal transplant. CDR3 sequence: CASSSLQGAQAEQYF. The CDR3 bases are TGTGCCAGTTCGAGCTTACAGGGGGCGCAGGCCGAGCAGTACTTC.